The 20 T cell receptor beta chains given below trace back to one sample, sequenced in a study of blood T cells in healthy people across ages. The second PCR ran 7 to 11 cycles with a sample-barcoded 5' primer and J-beta primers. TCRdb re-derived calls from the 5' RACE reads in MiXCR, one entry per CDR3 protein. The sample records some 1.4 million distinct CDR3 sequences, approximately 40% being singletons. The sequenced sample consisted of blood. Receptor source: a woman between 18 and 30 years old in good health.

This clonotype has a handful of counts. CDR3 coding DNA: TGTGCCAGCATCACCGGGGACCATAACAATGAGCAGTTCTTC. It codes for CASITGDHNNEQFF. The genes are TRBV5-6 and TRBJ2-1; perhaps D is TRBD1 or TRBD2 (5 bases each). The germline V gene has CDR1 SGHDT and CDR2 YYEEEE. The CDR3 has 14 residues. With 6 bases removed from V and 5 bases from J, the gap between germline ends came to 15 bases.

The CDR3 region is CASRPAHNSYEQYF. Written as DNA, the CDR3 is TGTGCCAGCAGACCAGCCCATAACTCCTACGAGCAGTACTTC. The V call is TRBV2, the J call TRBJ2-7, with D hard to call. This CDR3 spans 14 amino acids. Germline V gene sequence: CDR1 SNHLY, CDR2 FYNNEI. V was clipped by 6 bases and J by 0 bases, with 12 bases between them. Full variable domain (missing parts from reference TRBV2 and TRBJ2-7): EPEVTQTPSHQVTQMGQEVILRCVPISNHLYFYWYRQILGQKVEFLVSFYNNEISEKSEIFDDQFSVERPDGSNFTLKIRSTKLEDSAMYFCASRPAHNSYEQYFGPGTRLTVT.

This clonotype occurred once. The gene calls are TRBV20-1 and TRBJ2-1; 8 bases match TRBD2. There are 17 residues in the CDR3. The junction had 13 bases not matched to a gene; V was cut back by 6 bases and J by 0 bases. Per the germline V gene, CDR1 is DFQATT and CDR2 is SNEGSKA (reference sequence). The CDR3 loop is CSAAAKGGRSSYNEQFF. CDR3 bases: TGCAGTGCCGCCGCTAAGGGCGGGAGGAGCTCCTACAATGAGCAGTTCTTC.

The genes are TRBV27 and TRBJ1-1; the match to TRBD1 covers 7 bases. V was pared by 10 bases and J by 5 bases, with 10 bases of the junction left unmatched. The CDR3 sequence is 13 residues long. Germline assignment: CDR1 MNHEY and CDR2 SMNVEV (reference sequence). The CDR3 DNA reads TGTGCCACGCTCCGGACAGGTCTGACTGAAGCTTTCTTT. Protein product: CATLRTGLTEAFF.

This clonotype was detected only a few times. V is TRBV29-1 and J is TRBJ2-7; perhaps TRBD1 as D (6 bases). With 5 bases removed from V and 3 bases from J, the gap between germline ends came to 20 bases. Germline CDR1 reads SQVTM; CDR2 reads ANQGSEA. This CDR3 has 15 amino acids. The CDR3 loop is CSVWGIEGEDYEQYF. The CDR3 DNA follows: TGCAGCGTTTGGGGGATCGAGGGGGAAGACTACGAGCAGTACTTC.

The chain has TRBV5-1 and TRBJ2-7; 11 bases fit TRBD2. Germline CDR1 is SGHRS and CDR2 is YFSETQ. V gave up 4 bases and J gave up 6 bases; unmatched junction bases: 21. There are 19 residues in the CDR3. The CDR3, as DNA: TGCGCCAGCAGCCGACCAAATAAGACTAGCGGGGACCATGAGGGCGAGCAGTACTTC. It specifies CASSRPNKTSGDHEGEQYF.

The chain is built from TRBV4-2 and TRBJ2-7, with a possible D match to TRBD2 (6 bases). Trimming left V 0 bases short and J 3 bases short, with 15 bases between. The CDR3 has 16 amino acids. Germline CDR1 reads LGHNA; CDR2 reads YNFKEQ. CDR3 DNA: TGTGCCAGCAGCCAAGATCACTTCGGGGGAGGCTACGAGCAGTACTTC. As protein: CASSQDHFGGGYEQYF.

The gene calls are TRBV10-3 and TRBJ1-2; 8 bases agree with TRBD1. J lost 5 bases, V lost 5 bases, and 16 bases had no gene match. This CDR3 has 17 amino acids. Germline values: CDR1 ENHRY, CDR2 SYGVKD. The CDR3 spells CAISPIGGGQGAYGYTF. The CDR3 coding sequence is TGTGCCATCAGTCCAATAGGGGGTGGACAGGGAGCATATGGCTACACCTTC.

This clonotype occurred a few times. The chain has TRBV29-1 and TRBJ2-1, with D hard to call. CDR3 size: 12 residues. The V and J ends lost 2 bases and 6 bases respectively, with 8 bases between them. Germline values: CDR1 SQVTM, CDR2 ANQGSEA. The CDR3 sequence is CSVENLGNEQFF. CDR3 in DNA: TGCAGCGTTGAAAATTTGGGCAATGAGCAGTTCTTC.

This clonotype appeared a single time. The chain's CDR3 is CASSLAAEISNQPQHF. CDR3 nucleotide sequence: TGTGCCAGCAGCTTAGCCGCGGAGATTAGCAATCAGCCCCAGCATTTT. The V and J genes are TRBV7-9 and TRBJ1-5, with D uncertain. The CDR3 contains 16 residues. V lost 0 bases and J lost 0, with 9 bases in between. Germline V gene lookup returns CDR1 SEHNR and CDR2 FQNEAQ (reference sequence).

The rearrangement uses TRBV7-2 and TRBJ2-3; 7 bases agree with TRBD2. J was trimmed by 3 bases and V by 5 bases; bases with no gene match: 11. There are 16 residues in the CDR3. The germline V gene encodes CDR1 SGHTA and CDR2 FQGNSA. CDR3 coding DNA: TGTGCCAGCAGCCGCCAGGGCGGGAGTGGTACAGATACGCAGTATTTT. Translated: CASSRQGGSGTDTQYF. Together with reference TRBV7-2 and TRBJ2-3, the CDR3 gives the full variable domain: GAGVSQSPSNKVTEKGKDVELRCDPISGHTALYWYRQSLGQGLEFLIYFQGNSAPDKSGLPSDRFSAERTGGSVSTLTIQRTQQEDSAVYLCASSRQGGSGTDTQYFGPGTRLTVL.

In its sample, this clonotype was seen a few times. J is TRBJ2-5 and V is TRBV7-9, with 12 bases fitting TRBD2. The trim removed 6 bases at V and 5 bases at J, leaving 10 bases unmatched. This CDR3 has 16 residues. Germline values: CDR1 SEHNR, CDR2 FQNEAQ (reference sequence). DNA of the CDR3: TGTGCCAGCAGACCTACTAGCGGGAGGAGAAGGGAGACCCAGTACTTC. This sequence encodes CASRPTSGRRRETQYF.

This clonotype was counted only a few times. V and J are TRBV29-1 and TRBJ1-2, with D maybe TRBD1 (6 bases). The V gene's germline CDR1 is SQVTM and CDR2 ANQGSEA. V lost 5 bases and J lost 4, with 8 bases in between. This CDR3 spans 11 amino acids. The CDR3 region is CSVRQVYGYTF. The CDR3 nucleotides read TGCAGCGTTCGACAGGTCTATGGCTACACCTTC.

CDR3 in amino acids: CASSGGQVGNTIYF. The DNA of the CDR3 is TGTGCCAGCAGCGGGGGACAGGTTGGAAACACCATATATTTT. The chain is built from TRBV9 and TRBJ1-3; 8 nucleotides match TRBD1. The CDR3 covers 14 residues. Trimming cost V 3 bases and J 3 bases; bases outside gene matches: 2. Germline CDR1 SGDLS, CDR2 YYNGEE.

The chain uses TRBV2 and TRBJ1-2; D perhaps matches TRBD1 (6 bases). This CDR3 has 13 amino acids. The V gene's germline CDR1 is SNHLY and CDR2 FYNNEI. Trimming left V 4 bases short and J 4 bases short, with 10 bases between. For the CDR3, the DNA is TGTGCCAGCAGTGTGGACAGCTTCTATGGCTACACCTTC. It yields the protein CASSVDSFYGYTF.

The rearrangement joins TRBV5-1 to TRBJ1-3; 7 positions agree with TRBD1. Germline values: CDR1 SGHRS, CDR2 YFSETQ. The CDR3 has 17 residues. The V gene end was trimmed by 4 bases and the J gene end by 0 bases; junction bases not matched to a gene: 10. CDR3 DNA: TGCGCCAGCAGCAATACCGGGACAGTGAGCTCTGGAAACACCATATATTTT. Translation gives CASSNTGTVSSGNTIYF.

This clonotype was found once. The genes are TRBV20-1 and TRBJ2-3, with D uncertain. CDR1 and CDR2 (germline): DFQATT, SNEGSKA (reference sequence). Deletions cut 6 bases from V and 7 bases from J, with 20 bases between. The CDR3 consists of 14 residues. The CDR3 protein is CSADPRASMNTQYF. CDR3 DNA: TGCAGTGCCGACCCTAGAGCGTCAATGAATACGCAGTATTTT.

This clonotype was observed a few times. The rearrangement joins TRBV12-3 or TRBV12-4 to TRBJ1-2; D is possibly TRBD1 (6 bases). This CDR3 region has 14 residues. Trimming stripped 5 bases from V and 4 bases from J, with 14 bases between. CDR3 amino acids: CASSQGQIAYGYTF. The CDR3 nucleotides are TGTGCCAGCAGTCAAGGACAGATAGCCTATGGCTACACCTTC.

This clonotype has more than one count but fewer than ten. The gene calls are TRBV6-2 or TRBV6-3 and TRBJ2-5, with TRBD2 matching over 8 bases. The CDR3 loop spans 18 amino acids. J lost 1 base, V lost 0 bases, and 10 bases had no gene match. Germline CDR1 and CDR2: MNHEY and SVGEGT. CDR3 in DNA: TGTGCCAGCAGTTACTCGAGTGGCGGGGGGACGATCCAAGAGACCCAGTACTTC. Translation gives CASSYSSGGGTIQETQYF.

This clonotype was seen only a few times. V usage is TRBV9 and J usage is TRBJ2-1, with D possibly TRBD2 on 6 matching bases. This CDR3 region has 16 residues. V dropped 0 bases and J dropped 3 bases, with 13 bases sitting between them. Germline V gene data show CDR1 as SGDLS and CDR2 as YYNGEE. The CDR3: CASSVDRRGIYNEQFF. For the CDR3, the DNA is TGTGCCAGCAGCGTAGACCGGCGGGGCATCTACAATGAGCAGTTCTTC.